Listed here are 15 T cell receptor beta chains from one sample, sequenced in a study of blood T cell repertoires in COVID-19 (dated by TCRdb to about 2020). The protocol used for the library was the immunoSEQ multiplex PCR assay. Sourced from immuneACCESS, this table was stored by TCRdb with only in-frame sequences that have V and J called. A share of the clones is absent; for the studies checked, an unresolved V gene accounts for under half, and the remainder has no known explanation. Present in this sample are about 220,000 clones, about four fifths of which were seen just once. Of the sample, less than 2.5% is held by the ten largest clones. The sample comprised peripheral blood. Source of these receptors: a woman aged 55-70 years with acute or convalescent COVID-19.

CDR3 protein: CASNDLDRGTDTQYF. The CDR3 DNA reads TGTGCCAGCAATGACCTAGACAGGGGAACAGATACGCAGTATTTT. The J gene is TRBJ2-3, the V gene TRBV6-6; 8 bases align to TRBD1. Losses at the gene ends were 7 bases for V and 3 bases for J; bases not matched to a gene: 9. Germline loops: CDR1 MNHNY, CDR2 SVGAGI (reference sequence). This CDR3 has 15 amino acids.

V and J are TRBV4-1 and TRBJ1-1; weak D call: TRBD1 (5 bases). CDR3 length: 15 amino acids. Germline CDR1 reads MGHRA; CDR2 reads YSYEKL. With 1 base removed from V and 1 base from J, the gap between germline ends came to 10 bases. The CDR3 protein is CASSQVGDWNTEAFF. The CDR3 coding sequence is TGCGCCAGCAGCCAAGTGGGGGACTGGAACACTGAAGCTTTCTTT.

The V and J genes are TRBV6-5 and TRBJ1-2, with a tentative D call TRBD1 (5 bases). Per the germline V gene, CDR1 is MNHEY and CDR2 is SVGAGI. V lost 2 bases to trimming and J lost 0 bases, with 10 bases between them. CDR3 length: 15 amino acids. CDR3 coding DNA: TGTGCCAGCAGTTACGACAGCTTGGCTAACTATGGCTACACCTTC. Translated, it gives CASSYDSLANYGYTF.

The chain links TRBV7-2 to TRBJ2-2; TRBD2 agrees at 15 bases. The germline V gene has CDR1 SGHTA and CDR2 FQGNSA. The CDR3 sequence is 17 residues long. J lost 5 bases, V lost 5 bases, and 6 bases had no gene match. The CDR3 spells CASSPRTSGGGTGELFF. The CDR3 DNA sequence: TGTGCCAGCAGCCCGCGGACTAGCGGGGGGGGTACCGGGGAGCTGTTTTTT.

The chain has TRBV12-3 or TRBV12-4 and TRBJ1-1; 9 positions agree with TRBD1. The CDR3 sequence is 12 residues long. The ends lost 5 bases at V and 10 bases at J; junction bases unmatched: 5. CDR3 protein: CASSPGQGRAFF. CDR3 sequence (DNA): TGTGCCAGCAGTCCCGGACAGGGGAGAGCTTTCTTT.

The CDR3 DNA follows: TGTGCCAGCAGATCGACAGGGATTAATTCACCCCTCCACTTT. This translates into CASRSTGINSPLHF. The chain employs TRBV7-9 and TRBJ1-6; 7 nucleotides match TRBD1. V gave up 6 bases and J gave up 6 bases; unmatched junction bases: 5. CDR1 is SEHNR, CDR2 FQNEAQ, per germline (reference sequence). This CDR3 contains 14 residues.

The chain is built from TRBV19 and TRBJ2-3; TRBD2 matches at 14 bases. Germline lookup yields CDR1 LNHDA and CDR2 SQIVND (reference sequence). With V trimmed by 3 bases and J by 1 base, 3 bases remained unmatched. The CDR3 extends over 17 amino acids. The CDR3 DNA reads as TGTGCCAGTAGTATGACTAGCGGGGGGGCGGGCACAGATACGCAGTATTTT. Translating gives CASSMTSGGAGTDTQYF.

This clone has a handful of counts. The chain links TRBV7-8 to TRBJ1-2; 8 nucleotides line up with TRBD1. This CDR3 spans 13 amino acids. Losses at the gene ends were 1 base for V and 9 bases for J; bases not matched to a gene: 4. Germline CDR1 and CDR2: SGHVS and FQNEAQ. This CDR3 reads CASSLDGDRSYTF. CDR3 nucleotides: TGTGCCAGCAGCTTAGACGGGGACAGGAGCTACACCTTC.

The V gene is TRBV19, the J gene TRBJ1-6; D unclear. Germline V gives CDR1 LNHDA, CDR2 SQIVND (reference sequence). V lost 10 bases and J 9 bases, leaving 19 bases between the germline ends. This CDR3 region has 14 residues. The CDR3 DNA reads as TGTGCCACTAGACGGGGAAGAGTAGGTTCACCCCTCCACTTT. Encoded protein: CATRRGRVGSPLHF.

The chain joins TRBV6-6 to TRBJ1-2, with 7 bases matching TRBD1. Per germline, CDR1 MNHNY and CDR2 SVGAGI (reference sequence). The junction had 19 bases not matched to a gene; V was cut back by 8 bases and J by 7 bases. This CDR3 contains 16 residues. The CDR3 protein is CASFMGTAYSLGGYTF. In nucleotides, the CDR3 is TGTGCCAGCTTCATGGGGACAGCTTATTCCCTTGGTGGCTACACCTTC.

The CDR3 coding sequence is TGTGCCCACCGGGACAGCGAAGCTTTCTTT. Its translation is CAHRDSEAFF. The rearrangement links TRBV30 to TRBJ1-1, with TRBD1 matching over 7 bases. The CDR3 consists of 10 residues. From germline, CDR1 is GTSNPN and CDR2 SVGIG (reference sequence). The J segment lost 8 bases and the V segment lost 8 bases, leaving 5 bases of the junction unmatched.

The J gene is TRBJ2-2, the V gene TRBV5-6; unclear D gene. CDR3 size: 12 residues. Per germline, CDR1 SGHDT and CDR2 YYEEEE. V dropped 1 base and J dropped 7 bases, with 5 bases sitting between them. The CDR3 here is CASSLTDGELFF. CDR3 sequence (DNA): TGTGCCAGCAGCTTGACTGACGGGGAGCTGTTTTTT.

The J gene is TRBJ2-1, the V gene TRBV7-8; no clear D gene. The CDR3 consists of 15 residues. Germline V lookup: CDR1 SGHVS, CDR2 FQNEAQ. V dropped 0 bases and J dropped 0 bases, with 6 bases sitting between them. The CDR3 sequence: CASSLAISSYNEQFF. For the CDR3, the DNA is TGTGCCAGCAGCTTAGCAATCAGCTCCTACAATGAGCAGTTCTTC.

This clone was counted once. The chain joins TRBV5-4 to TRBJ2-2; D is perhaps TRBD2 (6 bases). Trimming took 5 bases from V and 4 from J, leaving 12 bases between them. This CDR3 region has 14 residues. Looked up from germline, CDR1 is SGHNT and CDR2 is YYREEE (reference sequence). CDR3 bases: TGTGCCAGCAGTAACCAGGGAGGCACCGGGGAGCTGTTTTTT. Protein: CASSNQGGTGELFF.

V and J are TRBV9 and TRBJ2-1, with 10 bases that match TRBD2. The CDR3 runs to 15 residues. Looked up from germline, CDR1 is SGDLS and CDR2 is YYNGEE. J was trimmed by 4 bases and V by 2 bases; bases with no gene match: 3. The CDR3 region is CASSVGLAEYNEQFF. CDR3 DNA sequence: TGTGCCAGCAGCGTCGGACTAGCGGAGTACAATGAGCAGTTCTTC. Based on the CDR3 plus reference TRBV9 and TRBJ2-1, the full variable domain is DSGVTQTPKHLITATGQRVTLRCSPRSGDLSVYWYQQSLDQGLQFLIQYYNGEERAKGNILERFSAQQFPDLHSELNLSSLELGDSALYFCASSVGLAEYNEQFFGPGTRLTVL.